This TCR beta chain was recorded in a study of regulatory T cells in long-lasting Graves disease. Sequencing libraries for TCR beta were prepared with iRepertoire HTBI primers and Arm-PCR of CDR3 regions. One entry per CDR3 protein results from TCRdb running MiXCR on the multiplex PCR reads. The sample lists 350,000 to 450,000 distinct CDR3 sequences, more than 13% occurring once. CDR3 length: 20 amino acids. Germline V lookup: CDR1 GTSNPN, CDR2 SVGIG (reference sequence). The V end lost 5 bases, the J end lost 5 bases, and 36 bases lay between the germline ends. Time point denoted: newly diagnosed GD, antithyroid drugs for less than 3 months. The TCR library was made from RNA that had been extracted from PBMCs in TRIzol. Graves' disease diagnosis was established per American Thyroid Association guidelines. A further study also used this sample, focusing on T cells in Graves' hyperthyroidism and ophthalmopathy. Turning to that study: Blood also showed most of the thyroid clonotypes that were expanded above 0.001.

The sequences come from peripheral blood mononuclear cells (PBMCs), collected at new diagnosis, from a patient treated with antithyroid drugs. This chain uses TRBV30 with TRBJ2-5; D possibly corresponds to TRBD2 (6 bases). The origin of this receptor is a woman aged 30 to 39 with Graves disease. CDR3 amino acids: CAWRPLGGILATEGSETQYF. In DNA form, the CDR3 reads TGTGCCTGGCGCCCCTTAGGCGGGATTCTCGCCACCGAAGGCTCGGAGACCCAGTACTTC.